The clone carrying this T cell receptor beta chain has at least ten counts. Together with thyroid ultrasound, orbital computed tomography, serum thyroxine and TRAb, clinical symptoms were used for diagnoses. This specimen belongs to a study of T cells in Graves' hyperthyroidism and ophthalmopathy. It was RNA transcripts that yielded the amplified TCR beta CDR3 regions. Initially, a first-round RT-PCR of the TCR CDR3 employed the HTBI primer set. TCRdb analysed the multiplex PCR reads with MiXCR anew, one entry per CDR3 protein. The sample has some 600,000 distinct CDR3 sequences, approximately 13% seen once; the top ten hold less than 6%. This TCR came from a woman in her twenties or thirties with Graves' hyperthyroidism that later progressed to Graves' ophthalmopathy. Input material: blood.

CDR3 in amino acids: CASSNQDGYNEQFF. Written as DNA, the CDR3 is TGTGCCAGCTCAAACCAGGACGGGTACAATGAGCAGTTCTTC. The V gene is TRBV18, the J gene TRBJ2-1; D uncertain. The CDR3 runs 14 residues. CDR1 and CDR2 (germline): KGHSH, LQKENI. V was cut by 5 bases and J by 4 bases, with 12 bases left in between.